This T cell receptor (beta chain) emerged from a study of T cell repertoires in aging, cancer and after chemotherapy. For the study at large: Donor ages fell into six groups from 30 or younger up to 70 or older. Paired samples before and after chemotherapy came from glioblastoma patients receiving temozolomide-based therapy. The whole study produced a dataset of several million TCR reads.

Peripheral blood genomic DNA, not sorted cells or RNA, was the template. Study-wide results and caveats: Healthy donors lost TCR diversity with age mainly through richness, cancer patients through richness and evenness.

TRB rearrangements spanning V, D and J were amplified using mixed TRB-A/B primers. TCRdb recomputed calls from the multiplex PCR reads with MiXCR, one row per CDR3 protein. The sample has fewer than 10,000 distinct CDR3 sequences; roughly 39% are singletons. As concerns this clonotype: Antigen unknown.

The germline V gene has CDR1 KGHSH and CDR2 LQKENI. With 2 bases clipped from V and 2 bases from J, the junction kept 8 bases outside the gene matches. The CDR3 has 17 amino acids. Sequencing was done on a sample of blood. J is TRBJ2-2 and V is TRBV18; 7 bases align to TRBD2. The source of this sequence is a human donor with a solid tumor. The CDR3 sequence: CASSPRQRDLNTGELFF. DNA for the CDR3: TGTGCCAGCTCACCAAGACAGCGGGACTTAAACACCGGGGAGCTGTTTTTT. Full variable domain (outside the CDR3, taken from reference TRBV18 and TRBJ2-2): NAGVMQNPRHLVRRRGQEARLRCSPMKGHSHVYWYRQLPEEGLKFMVYLQKENIIDESGMPKERFSAEFPKEGPSILRIQQVVRGDSAAYFCASSPRQRDLNTGELFFGEGSRLTVL.